Listed below are T cell receptor beta chains from one sample, sequenced in a study of regulatory and conventional T cells in RAG deficiency. The data were produced by immunoSEQ multiplex PCR, yet TCRdb's version contains in-frame clones alone and is incomplete. Altogether roughly 20,000 clones are present, roughly 87% being singletons, with the ten largest covering 1.4%. The sample also formed part of further work on regulatory T cells.

The sample taken for sequencing was Tregs sorted from blood. The receptors come from a human donor in good health. The CDR3 runs from the conserved cysteine through the conserved F or W. The D gene is left open where the match is weak. Size tells how often a clone was seen (once, few, many) or the class of an expanded clone, and some rows leave it out.

size	D	V	J	CDR3	DNA
-	-	TRBV28	TRBJ1-2	CASSLLQGPPGRGYTF	TGTGCCAGCAGTTTGTTGCAGGGCCCCCCCGGGCGTGGCTACACCTTC
-	-	TRBV5-1	TRBJ2-2	CASSFDGGRTGELFF	TGCGCCAGCAGCTTTGACGGGGGCCGGACCGGGGAGCTGTTTTTT
-	TRBD1	TRBV6-5	TRBJ1-1	CASRRTGGDTEAFF	TGTGCCAGCAGAAGAACAGGGGGGGACACTGAAGCTTTCTTT
few	-	TRBV11-2	TRBJ2-2	CASSLQQGSGELFF	TGTGCCAGCAGCTTGCAACAGGGATCCGGGGAGCTGTTTTTT
-	-	TRBV7-7	TRBJ1-3	CASSPSGFGNTIYF	TGTGCTAGCAGCCCGTCAGGTTTCGGAAACACCATATATTTT
-	TRBD2	TRBV19	TRBJ2-1	CASSIGRLAGGQNEQFF	TGTGCCAGTAGTATAGGGAGACTAGCGGGAGGGCAAAATGAGCAGTTCTTC
-	-	TRBV25-1	TRBJ1-1	CASSLIRGTEAFF	TGTGCCAGCAGTCTAATCCGGGGCACTGAAGCTTTCTTT
once	-	TRBV11-2	TRBJ1-2	CASSLAPHRDYGYTF	TGTGCCAGCAGCTTGGCTCCACACAGGGACTATGGCTACACCTTC
few	-	TRBV19	TRBJ1-4	CASSPREKLFF	TGTGCCAGTAGCCCGCGAGAAAAACTGTTTTTT
-	-	TRBV7-3	TRBJ1-2	CASSLIGRGGNYGYTF	TGTGCCAGCAGCTTAATAGGGAGGGGCGGAAACTATGGCTACACCTTC
-	-	TRBV18	TRBJ2-7	CASSLSSYEQYF	TGTGCCAGCTCACTTAGCTCCTACGAGCAGTACTTC
-	TRBD1	TRBV30	TRBJ2-3	CAWAGWGTGISTDTQYF	TGTGCCTGGGCCGGCTGGGGGACAGGGATATCCACAGATACGCAGTATTTT
-	TRBD1	TRBV6-6	TRBJ1-1	CASRKGTVVNTEAFF	TGTGCCAGCAGAAAAGGGACAGTAGTGAACACTGAAGCTTTCTTT
-	-	TRBV7-9	TRBJ1-2	CASSFSDRTGGYTF	TGTGCCAGCAGCTTTAGTGATAGAACCGGGGGCTACACCTTC
-	TRBD2	TRBV19	TRBJ2-7	CASSLSKPGTSRYEQYF	TGTGCCAGTAGTCTCTCAAAGCCCGGGACTAGTCGTTACGAGCAGTACTTC
-	TRBD2	TRBV4-1	TRBJ2-1	CASSHPSSGREDYNEQFF	TGCGCCAGCAGCCACCCATCTAGCGGGAGGGAGGACTACAATGAGCAGTTCTTC
-	TRBD1	TRBV19	TRBJ1-5	CASSSRQGFQPQHF	TGTGCCAGTAGTAGCCGACAGGGATTCCAGCCCCAGCATTTT
-	-	TRBV27	TRBJ1-1	CASSPGQNTEAFF	TGTGCCAGCAGTCCAGGACAGAACACTGAAGCTTTCTTT
-	-	TRBV7-8	TRBJ1-3	CASRAGGANTIYF	TGTGCCAGTCGAGCGGGGGGAGCAAACACCATATATTTT
-	-	TRBV9	TRBJ2-7	CASSRGDSHYEQYF	TGTGCCAGCAGCCGGGGGGACAGCCACTACGAGCAGTACTTC
-	-	TRBV5-1	TRBJ2-1	CASSLGGTGGEQFF	TGCGCCAGCAGCTTAGGGGGAACGGGCGGTGAGCAGTTCTTC
-	TRBD1	TRBV19	TRBJ1-5	CASSTRDRLGQPQHF	TGTGCCAGTAGTACCCGGGACAGGCTGGGGCAGCCCCAGCATTTT
-	-	TRBV6-5	TRBJ1-2	CASRKGQRTGGYTF	TGTGCCAGCAGAAAAGGACAGAGGACTGGTGGCTACACCTTC
-	-	TRBV19	TRBJ2-2	CASSPLVWVKTGELFF	TGTGCCAGTAGTCCATTGGTATGGGTTAAGACCGGGGAGCTGTTTTTT
-	TRBD1	TRBV18	TRBJ2-7	CASSRGQGATYEQYF	TGTGCCAGCTCCCGAGGACAGGGGGCAACCTACGAGCAGTACTTC
-	-	TRBV7-3	TRBJ1-2	CASSSRSTGGYTF	TGTGCCAGCAGCTCACGCAGTACAGGTGGCTACACCTTC
-	TRBD2	TRBV7-2	TRBJ2-7	CASSPSGLAGKGYEQYF	TGTGCCAGCAGCCCCTCCGGACTAGCGGGGAAGGGGTACGAGCAGTACTTC
-	TRBD2	TRBV5-6	TRBJ2-3	CASSSTSGRTSTDTQYF	TGTGCCAGCAGCTCGACTAGCGGGAGAACTAGCACAGATACGCAGTATTTT
-	TRBD1	TRBV19	TRBJ2-7	CASSIARDSAYEQYF	TGTGCCAGTAGTATTGCCCGGGACAGCGCCTACGAGCAGTACTTC
-	-	TRBV30	TRBJ2-7	CAWNPTRILYEQYF	TGTGCCTGGAACCCAACCCGGATCTTATACGAGCAGTACTTC
once	-	TRBV5-1	TRBJ2-2	CASSLGGTNTGELFF	TGCGCCAGCAGCTTGGGAGGGACTAACACCGGGGAGCTGTTTTTT
-	-	TRBV7-9	TRBJ1-5	CASSRDSNQPQHF	TGTGCCAGCAGCCGTGACAGCAATCAGCCCCAGCATTTT
-	-	TRBV6-5	TRBJ2-7	CASTSPLNSYEQYF	TGTGCCAGCACCTCCCCCCTAAACTCCTACGAGCAGTACTTC
-	TRBD2	TRBV19	TRBJ2-3	CASSIGLAGRGRAYF	TGTGCCAGTAGTATCGGACTAGCGGGAAGGGGCAGGGCGTATTTT
-	TRBD1	TRBV28	TRBJ1-1	CASSSNPGQGYTEAFF	TGTGCCAGCAGTTCGAATCCGGGACAGGGGTACACTGAAGCTTTCTTT
-	TRBD1	TRBV7-9	TRBJ2-1	CASSLVGQGYGEQFF	TGTGCCAGCAGCTTAGTGGGACAGGGGTATGGAGAGCAGTTCTTC
-	-	TRBV28	TRBJ1-2	CASSRHAYGYTF	TGTGCCAGCAGCCGACACGCTTATGGCTACACCTTC